Reported below is one T cell receptor beta chain. Antigen specificity is unknown. A unique molecular identifier was carried by every single TCR cDNA molecule. TCRdb fed the 5' RACE reads into MiXCR, producing one record per CDR3 protein. Seen here are tens of thousands of distinct CDR3 sequences, around 5% observed once, and the top ten hold 25% to 30%. The sample is drawn from a study of spatial heterogeneity in lung cancer. Study at large: The mean occurrence of each unique TCR and UMI combination in raw reads exceeded ten. Findings of the study overall: Blood contained ubiquitous expanded tumor TCRs more at resection than at follow-up.

Time point here: sample taken at primary tumor resection. Whole RNA, which was extracted from tumor, nontumor lung tissue or frozen PBMC, was sequenced without any cell sorting. Material: PBMCs, obtained at surgery. This TCR was recovered from a female donor with early-stage non-small cell lung cancer.

CDR3 region: CASSSPGQGYNEQFF. Written as DNA, the CDR3 is TGTGCCAGCAGCTCCCCGGGACAGGGGTACAATGAGCAGTTCTTC. The V gene is TRBV5-6, the J gene TRBJ2-1; TRBD1 agrees at 10 bases. Trimming removed 3 bases from V and 4 bases from J; junction bases left unmatched: 4. CDR1 SGHDT and CDR2 YYEEEE come from the germline V gene. CDR3 length: 15 residues.